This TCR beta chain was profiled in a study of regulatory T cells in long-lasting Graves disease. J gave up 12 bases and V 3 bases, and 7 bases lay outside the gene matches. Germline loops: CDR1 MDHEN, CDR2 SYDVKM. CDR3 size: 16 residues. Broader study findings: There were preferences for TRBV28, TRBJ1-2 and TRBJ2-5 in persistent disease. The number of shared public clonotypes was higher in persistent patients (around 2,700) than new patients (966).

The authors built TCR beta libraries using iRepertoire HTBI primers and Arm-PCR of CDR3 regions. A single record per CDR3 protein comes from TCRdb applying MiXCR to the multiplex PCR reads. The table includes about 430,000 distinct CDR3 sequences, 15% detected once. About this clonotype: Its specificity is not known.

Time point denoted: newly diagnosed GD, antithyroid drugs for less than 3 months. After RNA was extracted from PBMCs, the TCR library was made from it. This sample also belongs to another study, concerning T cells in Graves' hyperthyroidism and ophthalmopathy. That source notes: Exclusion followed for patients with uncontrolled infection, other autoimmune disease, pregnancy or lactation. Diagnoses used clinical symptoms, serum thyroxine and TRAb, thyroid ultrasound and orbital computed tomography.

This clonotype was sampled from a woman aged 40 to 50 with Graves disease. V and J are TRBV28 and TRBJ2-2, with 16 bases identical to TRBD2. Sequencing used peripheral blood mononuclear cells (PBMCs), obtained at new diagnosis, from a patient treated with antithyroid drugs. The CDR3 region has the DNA TGTGCCAGCAGTTTTCTGGGACTAGCGGGAGGGGGGCAGCTGTTTTTT. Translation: CASSFLGLAGGGQLFF.